The clone carrying this T cell receptor beta chain was seen repeatedly, ten times or more. Antigen specificity is unknown. From RNA transcripts, TCR beta CDR3 regions were amplified. Using the HTBI primer set, a first-round RT-PCR was run on the TCR CDR3. TCRdb re-derived calls from the multiplex PCR reads in MiXCR, one entry per CDR3 protein. This sample has about half a million distinct CDR3 sequences, with roughly a quarter found just once. This sample is part of a study of T cells in Graves' hyperthyroidism and ophthalmopathy. Broader study findings: Before onset, ophthalmopathy was predicted by the model a median 6.5 months earlier. Within blood appeared most thyroid clonotypes that had expanded above 0.001. Researchers report that a 13 V-J model separated ophthalmopathy from stable hyperthyroidism.

Any patient presenting with uncontrolled infection, other autoimmune disease, pregnancy or lactation was left out. The CDR3 runs to 14 residues. V lost 0 bases to trimming and J lost 5 bases, with 10 bases between them. Per the germline V gene, CDR1 is MNHEY and CDR2 is SMNVEV (reference sequence). The sample comprised blood. This receptor was obtained from a woman younger than 45 with Graves' ophthalmopathy. The chain recombines TRBV27 with TRBJ2-5; the D gene is possibly TRBD2 (6 bases). The CDR3 spells CASSLSWGDETQYF. The CDR3 coding sequence is TGTGCCAGCAGTTTATCGTGGGGGGACGAGACCCAGTACTTC.